A single sample is the source of the 10 T cell receptor beta chains below, sequenced in a study of shared clonotypes between healthy human individuals. Using immunoSEQ multiplex PCR, the repertoire was profiled, and TCRdb retains in-frame clones only, with some absent. In the table there are millions of clones, 85% to 95% of which are singletons. The specimen sequenced was naive CD4+ T cells sorted from blood. Subset described: CD45RA+ positively selected. The receptors shown here come from a man aged 18 to 29 in good health.

This clone was observed a single time. The V and J genes are TRBV30 and TRBJ1-4; no clear D. The CDR3 is 16 amino acids. Germline CDR1 and CDR2: GTSNPN and SVGIG (reference sequence). The ends were cut back, 2 bases at V and 0 bases at J, with 13 bases in the middle. The CDR3 DNA is TGTGCCTGGAGTAGGGTCATTTTTGCAACTAATGAAAAACTGTTTTTT. It translates to CAWSRVIFATNEKLFF.

The gene calls are TRBV28 and TRBJ1-6; D uncertain. The CDR3 has 14 residues. With 1 base removed from V and 8 bases from J, the gap between germline ends came to 9 bases. Germline loops: CDR1 MDHEN, CDR2 SYDVKM. CDR3 region: CASSLSLRDSPLHF. CDR3 sequence (DNA): TGTGCCAGCAGTTTATCCCTGCGAGATTCACCCCTCCACTTT. The full variable domain, with the rest looked up from reference TRBV28 and TRBJ1-6, is DVKVTQSSRYLVKRTGEKVFLECVQDMDHENMFWYRQDPGLGLRLIYFSYDVKMKEKGDIPEGYSVSREKKERFSLILESASTNQTSMYLCASSLSLRDSPLHFGNGTRLTVT.

The chain has TRBV12-5 and TRBJ2-7; tentative D call: TRBD1 (5 bases). V lost 7 bases, J lost 1 base, and 14 bases lay in between. From germline, CDR1 is LGHNT and CDR2 FRNRAP. This CDR3 has 14 residues. CDR3 region: CASAPAGRSYEQYF. The DNA for the CDR3 is TGTGCTAGTGCCCCCGCAGGGCGATCCTACGAGCAGTACTTC.

For this clone: The sample holds other DNA sequences that translate to the same CDR3. The V gene is TRBV18, the J gene TRBJ1-1; a weak D match, TRBD1 (5 bases). The CDR3 loop spans 15 amino acids. Germline CDR1 is KGHSH and CDR2 is LQKENI. Trimming removed 3 bases from V and 0 bases from J, with 11 bases in between. DNA for the CDR3: TGTGCCAGCTCACCCCGGGACGGTATGAACACTGAAGCTTTCTTT. Its translation is CASSPRDGMNTEAFF.

Comments on this clone: The junction shows a germline mismatch at one end, possibly a read error. This chain uses TRBV5-1 with TRBJ2-7, with 8 bases fitting TRBD1. Germline CDR1 SGHRS, CDR2 YFSETQ. This CDR3 is built from 14 residues. In nucleotides, the CDR3 is TGCGCCAGCAGCTTGGGGACAGGGTCCTCCGAGCAGTACTTC. Translated: CASSLGTGSSEQYF.

This clone occurred once. The J gene is TRBJ1-1, the V gene TRBV10-3, with 7 positions matching TRBD1. The CDR3 consists of 13 residues. Trimming cost V 5 bases and J 9 bases; bases outside gene matches: 9. Germline V lookup: CDR1 ENHRY, CDR2 SYGVKD. The CDR3 DNA reads as TGTGCCATCAGTCAAGACAGGGATCTAAAAGCTTTCTTT. Its translation: CAISQDRDLKAFF.

V gene TRBV27 combines with J gene TRBJ1-4; no firm D call. CDR3 length: 13 residues. Between the trimmed V and J ends, which lost 3 bases and 10 bases, there was a span of 12 bases. Germline CDR1 reads MNHEY; CDR2 reads SMNVEV (reference sequence). CDR3 sequence: CASSLRKEGKLFF. CDR3 coding DNA: TGTGCCAGCAGTTTGAGGAAGGAGGGAAAACTGTTTTTT. The entire variable domain, with the rest obtained from reference TRBV27 and TRBJ1-4, is as follows: EAQVTQNPRYLITVTGKKLTVTCSQNMNHEYMSWYRQDPGLGLRQIYYSMNVEVTDKGDVPEGYKVSRKEKRNFPLILESPSPNQTSLYFCASSLRKEGKLFFGSGTQLSVL.

The sample holds one count of this clone. V gene TRBV10-3 combines with J gene TRBJ1-1; perhaps TRBD1 as D (5 bases). Germline V gene lookup returns CDR1 ENHRY and CDR2 SYGVKD. The CDR3 length is 14 residues. Trimming stripped 4 bases from V and 1 base from J, with 10 bases between. The CDR3, as DNA: TGTGCCATCAGTGGAGCAGGGACGAACACTGAAGCTTTCTTT. This codes for CAISGAGTNTEAFF.

This chain links TRBV19 with TRBJ2-2; tentatively, D is TRBD2 (6 bases). The CDR3 contains 21 residues. Trimming left V 1 base short and J 5 bases short, with 29 bases between. Germline V gene sequence: CDR1 LNHDA, CDR2 SQIVND (reference sequence). The CDR3, as DNA: TGTGCCAGTAGTATAGTAGAGAAGACCTCGTTCTTGGAGGGAGGAACCGGGGAGCTGTTTTTT. Its protein product is CASSIVEKTSFLEGGTGELFF. The variable domain in full, with the rest retrieved from reference TRBV19 and TRBJ2-2, is DGGITQSPKYLFRKEGQNVTLSCEQNLNHDAMYWYRQDPGQGLRLIYYSQIVNDFQKGDIAEGYSVSREKKESFPLTVTSAQKNPTAFYLCASSIVEKTSFLEGGTGELFFGEGSRLTVL.

This chain uses TRBV6-5 with TRBJ2-7; 9 bases line up with TRBD1. V gave up 4 bases and J gave up 5 bases; unmatched junction bases: 6. CDR1 and CDR2 from the germline V gene are MNHEY and SVGAGI. The length of the CDR3 is 14 residues. CDR3 nucleotides: TGTGCCAGCAGTTTGGTGACAGGGGGGAACGAGCAGTACTTC. Translation: CASSLVTGGNEQYF.